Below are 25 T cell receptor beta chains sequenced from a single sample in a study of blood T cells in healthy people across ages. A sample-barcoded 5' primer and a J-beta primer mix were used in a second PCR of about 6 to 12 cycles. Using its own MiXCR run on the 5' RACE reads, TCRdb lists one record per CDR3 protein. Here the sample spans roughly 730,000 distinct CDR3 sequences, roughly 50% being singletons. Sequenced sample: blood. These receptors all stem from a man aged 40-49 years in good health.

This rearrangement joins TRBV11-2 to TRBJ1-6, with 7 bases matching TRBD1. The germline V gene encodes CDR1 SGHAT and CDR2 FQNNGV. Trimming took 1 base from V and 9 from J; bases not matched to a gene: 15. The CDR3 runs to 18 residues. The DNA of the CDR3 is TGTGCCAGCAGCTTAGCGACAGCCGTGGACAGGTGGCGTTCACCCCTCCACTTT. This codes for CASSLATAVDRWRSPLHF.

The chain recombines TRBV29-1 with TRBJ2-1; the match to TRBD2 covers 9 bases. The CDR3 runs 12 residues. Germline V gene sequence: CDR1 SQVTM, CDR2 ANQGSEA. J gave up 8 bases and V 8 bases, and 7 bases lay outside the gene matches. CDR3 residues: CSTSSGIDEQFF. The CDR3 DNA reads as TGCAGCACTTCTAGCGGGATCGATGAGCAGTTCTTC.

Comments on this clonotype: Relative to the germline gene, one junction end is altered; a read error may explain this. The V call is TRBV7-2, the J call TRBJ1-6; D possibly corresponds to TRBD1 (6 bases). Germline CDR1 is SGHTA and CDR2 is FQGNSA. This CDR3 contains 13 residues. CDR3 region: CVSSPLQGRSLHF. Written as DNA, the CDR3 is TGTGTCAGCAGCCCGCTCCAGGGGCGATCCCTCCACTTT. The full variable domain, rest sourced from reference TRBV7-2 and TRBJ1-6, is GAGVSQSPSNKVTEKGKDVELRCDPISGHTALYWYRQSLGQGLEFLIYFQGNSAPDKSGLPSDRFSAERTGGSVSTLTIQRTQQEDSAVYLCVSSPLQGRSLHFGNGTRLTVT.

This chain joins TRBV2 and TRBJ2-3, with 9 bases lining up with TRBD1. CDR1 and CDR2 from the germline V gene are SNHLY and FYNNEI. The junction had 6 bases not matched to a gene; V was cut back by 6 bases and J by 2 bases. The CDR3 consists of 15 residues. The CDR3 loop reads CASRGTGLNTDTQYF. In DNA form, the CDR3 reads TGTGCCAGCAGGGGGACAGGGCTCAACACAGATACGCAGTATTTT. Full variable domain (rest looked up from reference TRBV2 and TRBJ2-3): EPEVTQTPSHQVTQMGQEVILRCVPISNHLYFYWYRQILGQKVEFLVSFYNNEISEKSEIFDDQFSVERPDGSNFTLKIRSTKLEDSAMYFCASRGTGLNTDTQYFGPGTRLTVL.

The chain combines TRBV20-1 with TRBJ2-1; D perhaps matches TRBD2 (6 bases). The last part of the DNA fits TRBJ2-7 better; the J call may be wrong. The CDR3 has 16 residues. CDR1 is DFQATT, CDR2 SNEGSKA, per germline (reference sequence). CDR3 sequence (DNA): TGCAGTGCTCCGATTCCTCTAGCGAGCTCCTACAATGAGCAGTACTTC. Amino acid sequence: CSAPIPLASSYNEQYF.

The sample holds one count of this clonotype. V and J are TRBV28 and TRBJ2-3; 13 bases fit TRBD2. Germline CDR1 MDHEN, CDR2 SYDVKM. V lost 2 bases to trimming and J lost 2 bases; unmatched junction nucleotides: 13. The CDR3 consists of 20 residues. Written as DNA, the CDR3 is TGTGCCAGCAGTTTAGAACCCCCACTAGCGGGGGGGCAGAACACAGATACGCAGTATTTT. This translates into CASSLEPPLAGGQNTDTQYF.

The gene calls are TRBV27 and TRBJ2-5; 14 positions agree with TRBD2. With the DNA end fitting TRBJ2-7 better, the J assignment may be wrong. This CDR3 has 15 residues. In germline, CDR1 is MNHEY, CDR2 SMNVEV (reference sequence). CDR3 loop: CASSLGTSGRNEQYF. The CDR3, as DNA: TGTGCCAGCAGTTTAGGGACTAGCGGGAGAAACGAGCAGTACTTC.

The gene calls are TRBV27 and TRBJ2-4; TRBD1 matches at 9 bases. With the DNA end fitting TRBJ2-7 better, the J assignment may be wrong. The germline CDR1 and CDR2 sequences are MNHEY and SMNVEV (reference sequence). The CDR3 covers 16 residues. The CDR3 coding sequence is TGTGCCAGCAGTTCACTAGAGACAGGGGGCTCCTACGAGCAGTACTTC. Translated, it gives CASSSLETGGSYEQYF.

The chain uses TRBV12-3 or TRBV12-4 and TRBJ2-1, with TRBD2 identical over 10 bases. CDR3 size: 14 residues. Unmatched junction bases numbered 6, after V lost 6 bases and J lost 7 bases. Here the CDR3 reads CASRKAGGSNEQFF. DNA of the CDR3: TGTGCCAGCAGAAAAGCGGGAGGGTCTAATGAGCAGTTCTTC.

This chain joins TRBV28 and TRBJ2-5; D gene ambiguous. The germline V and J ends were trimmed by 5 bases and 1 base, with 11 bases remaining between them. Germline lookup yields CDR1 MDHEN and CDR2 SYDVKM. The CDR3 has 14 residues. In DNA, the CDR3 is TGTGCCAGCAGTGGCCCCCTACCCCAAGAGACCCAGTACTTC. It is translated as CASSGPLPQETQYF.

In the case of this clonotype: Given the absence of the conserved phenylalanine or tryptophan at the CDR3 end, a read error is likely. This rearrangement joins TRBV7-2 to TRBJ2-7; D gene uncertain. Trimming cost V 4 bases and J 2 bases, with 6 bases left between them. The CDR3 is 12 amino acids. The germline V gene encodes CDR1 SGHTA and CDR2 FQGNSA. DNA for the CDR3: TGTGCCAGCAGCTCCAACACCTACGAGCAGTACCTC. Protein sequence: CASSSNTYEQYL.

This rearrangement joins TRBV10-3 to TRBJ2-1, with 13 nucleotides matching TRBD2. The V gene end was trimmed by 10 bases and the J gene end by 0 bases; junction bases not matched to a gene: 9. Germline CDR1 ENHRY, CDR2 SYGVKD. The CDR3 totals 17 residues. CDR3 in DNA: TGTGCCACTTCCGGGACTAGCGGGGCGATCTCCTACAATGAGCAGTTCTTC. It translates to CATSGTSGAISYNEQFF.

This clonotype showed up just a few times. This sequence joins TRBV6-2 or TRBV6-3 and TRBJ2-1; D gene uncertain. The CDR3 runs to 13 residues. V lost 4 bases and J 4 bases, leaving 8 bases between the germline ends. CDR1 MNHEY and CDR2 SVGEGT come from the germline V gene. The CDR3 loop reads CASSSAEYNEQFF. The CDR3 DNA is TGTGCCAGCAGTTCCGCAGAGTACAATGAGCAGTTCTTC.

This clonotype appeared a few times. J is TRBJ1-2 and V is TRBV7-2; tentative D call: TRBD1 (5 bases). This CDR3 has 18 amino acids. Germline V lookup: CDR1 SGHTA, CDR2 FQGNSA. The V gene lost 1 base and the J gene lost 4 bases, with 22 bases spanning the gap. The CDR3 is CASSLGVGGASGSYGYTF. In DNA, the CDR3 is TGTGCCAGCAGCTTAGGCGTCGGAGGGGCCTCCGGGTCCTATGGCTACACCTTC.

CDR3 DNA sequence: TGTGCCATCAGTGCCAACCGGGACCGGTACACCTTC. Translating it yields CAISANRDRYTF. V gene TRBV10-3 combines with J gene TRBJ1-2; D is possibly TRBD1 (5 bases). The CDR3 length is 12 residues. The germline CDR1 and CDR2 sequences are ENHRY and SYGVKD. Trimming removed 4 bases at V and 11 bases at J, with 14 bases between.

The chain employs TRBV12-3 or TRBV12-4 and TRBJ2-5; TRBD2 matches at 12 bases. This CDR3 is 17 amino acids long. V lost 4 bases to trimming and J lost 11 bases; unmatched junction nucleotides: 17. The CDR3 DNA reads TGTGCCAGCAGTTCCCGACTAGCGGGGGATAATTACAATGAGCAGTACTTC. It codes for CASSSRLAGDNYNEQYF.

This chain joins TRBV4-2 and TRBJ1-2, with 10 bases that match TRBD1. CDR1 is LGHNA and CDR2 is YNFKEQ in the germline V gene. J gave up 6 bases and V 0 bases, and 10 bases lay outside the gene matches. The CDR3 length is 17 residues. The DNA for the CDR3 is TGTGCCAGCAGCCAAGAAAATTTTCGGACAGGGGGAGATGGCTACACCTTC. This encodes CASSQENFRTGGDGYTF.

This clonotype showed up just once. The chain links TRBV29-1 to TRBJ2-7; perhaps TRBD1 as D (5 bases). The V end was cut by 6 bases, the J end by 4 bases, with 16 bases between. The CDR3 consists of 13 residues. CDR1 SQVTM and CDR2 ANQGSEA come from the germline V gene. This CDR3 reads CSVAQGLSYEQYF. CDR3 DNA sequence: TGCAGCGTCGCTCAGGGTTTGAGTTACGAGCAGTACTTC.

CDR3 bases: TGCGCCAGCAGCCAATACGGGGGACCCTACGAGCAGTACTTC. It translates to CASSQYGGPYEQYF. V is TRBV4-3 and J is TRBJ2-4, with D perhaps matching TRBD2 (6 bases). The DNA matches TRBJ2-7 better at its end, which makes the J call doubtful. The germline CDR1 and CDR2 sequences are LGHNA and YSLEER. CDR3 length: 14 residues.

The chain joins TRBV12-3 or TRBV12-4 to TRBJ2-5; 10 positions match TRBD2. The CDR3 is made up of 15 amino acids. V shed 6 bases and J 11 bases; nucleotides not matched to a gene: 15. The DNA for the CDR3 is TGTGCCAGCAGCCCGTCCGGGACTAGCGCTAATGAGCAGTACTTC. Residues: CASSPSGTSANEQYF.

The CDR3 DNA reads TGTGCCAGCAGCCCAGGTGGGAGGGTTCTCGAGCAGTACTTC. Its protein is CASSPGGRVLEQYF. This chain joins TRBV2 and TRBJ2-7; 7 nucleotides agree with TRBD2. The CDR3 contains 14 residues. With V trimmed by 6 bases and J by 6 bases, 11 bases remained unmatched. Germline V gene data show CDR1 as SNHLY and CDR2 as FYNNEI. The whole variable domain, filled in from reference TRBV2 and TRBJ2-7, reads EPEVTQTPSHQVTQMGQEVILRCVPISNHLYFYWYRQILGQKVEFLVSFYNNEISEKSEIFDDQFSVERPDGSNFTLKIRSTKLEDSAMYFCASSPGGRVLEQYFGPGTRLTVT.

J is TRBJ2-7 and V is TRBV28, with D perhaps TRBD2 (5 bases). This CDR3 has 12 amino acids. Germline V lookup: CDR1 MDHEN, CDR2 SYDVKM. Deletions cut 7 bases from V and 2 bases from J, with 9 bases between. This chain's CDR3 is CASKTGTYEQYF. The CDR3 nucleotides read TGTGCCAGCAAGACGGGAACCTACGAGCAGTACTTC.

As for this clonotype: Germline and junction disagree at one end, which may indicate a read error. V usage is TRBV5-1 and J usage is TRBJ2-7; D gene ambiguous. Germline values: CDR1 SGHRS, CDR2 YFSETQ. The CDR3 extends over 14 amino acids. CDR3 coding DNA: TGCGCCGGCAGCTTGAGTTCAGAAAACAATGAGCAGTACTTC. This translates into CAGSLSSENNEQYF.

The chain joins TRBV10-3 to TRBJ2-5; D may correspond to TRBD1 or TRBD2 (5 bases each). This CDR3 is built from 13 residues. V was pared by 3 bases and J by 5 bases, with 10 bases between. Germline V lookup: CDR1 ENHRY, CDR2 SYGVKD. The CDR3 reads CAISDGREETQYF. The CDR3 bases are TGTGCCATCAGTGACGGCAGGGAGGAGACCCAGTACTTC.

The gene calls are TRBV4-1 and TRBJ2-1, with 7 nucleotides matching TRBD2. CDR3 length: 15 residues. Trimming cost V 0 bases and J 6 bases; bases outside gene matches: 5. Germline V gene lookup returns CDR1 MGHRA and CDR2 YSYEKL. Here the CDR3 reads CASSQDGGSGNEQFF. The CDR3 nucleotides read TGCGCCAGCAGCCAAGACGGCGGGAGTGGCAATGAGCAGTTCTTC.